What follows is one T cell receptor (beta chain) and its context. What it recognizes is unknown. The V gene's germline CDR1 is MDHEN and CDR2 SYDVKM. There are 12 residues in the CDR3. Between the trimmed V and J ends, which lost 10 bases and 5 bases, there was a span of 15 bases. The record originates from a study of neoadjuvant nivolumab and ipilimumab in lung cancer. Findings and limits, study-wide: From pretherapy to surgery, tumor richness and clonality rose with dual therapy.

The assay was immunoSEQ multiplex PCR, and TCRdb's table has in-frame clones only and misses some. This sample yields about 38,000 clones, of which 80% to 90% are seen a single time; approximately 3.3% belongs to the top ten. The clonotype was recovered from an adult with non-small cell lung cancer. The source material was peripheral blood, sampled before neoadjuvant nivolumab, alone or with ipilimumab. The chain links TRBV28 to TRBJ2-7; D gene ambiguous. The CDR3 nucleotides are TGTGCCACCCAGTCCCGAGCCCACGAGCAGTACTTC. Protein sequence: CATQSRAHEQYF.